This TCR beta chain was identified during a study of blood T cell repertoires in COVID-19. On the study more broadly: The cDNA or gDNA used as material had been derived from T cells, B-cell-depleted T cells, or PBMCs.

It was during active infection that Seattle patients were enrolled and then longitudinally followed. Method: immunoSEQ multiplex PCR; TCRdb's copy keeps in-frame clones and lacks some. In the table there are about 59,000 clones, 70% to 90% of which are singletons. The germline V and J ends were trimmed by 6 bases and 5 bases, with 7 bases remaining between them. The CDR3 length is 11 residues. Germline V gives CDR1 KGHSH, CDR2 LQKENI. V gene TRBV18 combines with J gene TRBJ2-5; D is unclear. The sequenced material came from peripheral blood. The clonotype comes from a man aged 55 to 70 with COVID-19, enrolled during active disease. The CDR3 DNA reads TGTGCCAGCTCTCGAAGCGAGACCCAGTACTTC. Its protein product is CASSRSETQYF. Based on the CDR3 plus reference TRBV18 and TRBJ2-5, the full variable domain is NAGVMQNPRHLVRRRGQEARLRCSPMKGHSHVYWYRQLPEEGLKFMVYLQKENIIDESGMPKERFSAEFPKEGPSILRIQQVVRGDSAAYFCASSRSETQYFGPGTRLLVL.